This is a list of T cell receptor beta chains from one sample in a study of OX40 agonist ivuxolimab in advanced cancers. Using immunoSEQ multiplex PCR, the repertoire was profiled, and TCRdb retains in-frame clones only, with some absent. This table has 75,000 to 80,000 clones, approximately 84% appearing once. The source was CD4+ or CD8+ T cells sorted from blood, collected in a trial of the OX40 agonist ivuxolimab. Every receptor here comes from an adult with an advanced solid tumor such as melanoma, head and neck, liver or kidney cancer. Each CDR3 is given with its conserved first and last residue. Fields, in order: D gene, V gene, J gene, clone size, CDR3 DNA, CDR3 protein. The D gene is left open where the match is weak. Part of the rows lack a size; the others show once, few, many or a class for expanded clones.

NA	TRBV7-3	TRBJ2-2	once	TGTGCCAGCAGCTTAAATGTGGAATTCGGGGAGCTGTTTTTT	CASSLNVEFGELFF
NA	TRBV5-1	TRBJ2-5	NA	TGCGCCAGCAGCTCCCTAAACCCGGGGATGGAGACCCAGTACTTC	CASSSLNPGMETQYF
TRBD1	TRBV27	TRBJ1-2	NA	TGTGCCAGCAGTTTATCGGCGCCCAGGGGGCGCGGCGGCTACACCTTC	CASSLSAPRGRGGYTF
TRBD2	TRBV4-1	TRBJ2-7	NA	TGCGCCAGCAGCCGGACGCTAGCGGGAGCCTACGAGCAGTACTTC	CASSRTLAGAYEQYF
TRBD2	TRBV5-1	TRBJ2-5	NA	TGCGCCAGCAGCTTGGCTGGGACTAGTGAGGAGACCCAGTACTTC	CASSLAGTSEETQYF
NA	TRBV21-1	TRBJ1-6	NA	TGTGCCAGCAGCAACAAGGGGATCTCCTATAATTCACCCCTCCACTTT	CASSNKGISYNSPLHF
TRBD1	TRBV4-1	TRBJ1-5	few	TGCGCCAGCAGCCGGGTTACAGGGGTAAATCAGCCCCAGCATTTT	CASSRVTGVNQPQHF
NA	TRBV5-1	TRBJ1-2	NA	TGCGCCAGCAGCCTGACCCTGGAATCGGATGGCTACACCTTC	CASSLTLESDGYTF
NA	TRBV20-1	TRBJ2-7	NA	TGCAGTGCTAGAAGGGGCTACGAGCAGTACTTC	CSARRGYEQYF
NA	TRBV13	TRBJ1-2	NA	TGTGCCAGTAGCTTAGGAGGGGGGCCGGATAACTATGGCTACACCTTC	CASSLGGGPDNYGYTF
TRBD2	TRBV4-3	TRBJ2-1	NA	TGCGCCAGCAGCCAAGAGGTCCCCCGGACTAGTTACAGGAATGAGCAGTTCTTC	CASSQEVPRTSYRNEQFF
NA	TRBV30	TRBJ2-1	NA	TGTGCCTGGAACAGAGGGGCAGGTGGGTTGGCTGAGCAGTTCTTC	CAWNRGAGGLAEQFF
TRBD1	TRBV6-5	TRBJ2-7	NA	TGTGCCAGCAGCGGACAGGCAAGCTCCTACGAGCAGTACTTC	CASSGQASSYEQYF
TRBD2	TRBV5-4	TRBJ2-1	NA	TGTGCCAGCAGCTTGGGAGCGGGAGGTTACAATGAGCAGTTCTTC	CASSLGAGGYNEQFF
NA	TRBV7-9	TRBJ2-7	NA	TGTGCCAGCAGCCCGGGGGACAGCCTAAAAGGTGGGCAGTACTTC	CASSPGDSLKGGQYF
TRBD1	TRBV6-1	TRBJ1-2	NA	TGTGCCAGCACTGCAGGGGGGTATGGCTACACCTTC	CASTAGGYGYTF
NA	TRBV18	TRBJ2-3	NA	TGTGCCAGCTCACCACCAGGCACAGATACGCAGTATTTT	CASSPPGTDTQYF
TRBD1	TRBV6-1	TRBJ1-3	few	TGTGCCAGCAGCTGGGACAGGGTGGCGAACACCATATATTTT	CASSWDRVANTIYF
NA	TRBV11-3	TRBJ1-1	few	TGTGCCAGCAGCCAGGGAACTAACACTGAAGCTTTCTTT	CASSQGTNTEAFF
NA	TRBV5-1	TRBJ1-1	NA	TGCGCCAGCAGCCCGCTTGGGACCGCGAACACTGAAGCTTTCTTT	CASSPLGTANTEAFF
NA	TRBV19	TRBJ2-7	NA	TGTGCCAGTAGTATTTCTATGTCCTACGAGCAGTACTTC	CASSISMSYEQYF
NA	TRBV29-1	TRBJ1-3	NA	TGCAGCGTTGATACTCAAGGGGCTGGAAACACCATATATTTT	CSVDTQGAGNTIYF
NA	TRBV27	TRBJ1-1	NA	TGTGCCAGCACCTCCCCCGGACAGAATACCTTAATGAACACTGAAGCTTTCTTT	CASTSPGQNTLMNTEAFF
TRBD2	TRBV30	TRBJ2-1	NA	TGTGGCCGGACTAGCGGGAGTAATGAGCAGTTCTTC	CGRTSGSNEQFF
NA	TRBV11-3	TRBJ1-4	once	TGTGCCAGCAGCTTAGCCAGGGGAGGTGAAAAACTGTTTTTT	CASSLARGGEKLFF
NA	TRBV5-6	TRBJ1-1	NA	TGTGCCAGCAGCTTAGGCAGAAGGGGCACTGAAGCTTTCTTT	CASSLGRRGTEAFF
NA	TRBV7-3	TRBJ2-5	NA	TGTGCCAGCAGCTTAAATGGTGGGCAAGAGACCCAGTACTTC	CASSLNGGQETQYF
TRBD1	TRBV19	TRBJ2-2	NA	TGTGCCAGTAGTATCGGGACAGCCAACACCGGGGAGCTGTTTTTT	CASSIGTANTGELFF
TRBD1	TRBV7-2	TRBJ2-5	NA	TGTGCCAGCAGCTCACAGGGGGCTGGAGAGACCCAGTACTTC	CASSSQGAGETQYF
NA	TRBV9	TRBJ1-5	NA	TGTGCCAGCAGCGCGGGAGGGGGATCCGGTCAGCCCCAGCATTTT	CASSAGGGSGQPQHF
NA	TRBV7-2	TRBJ1-1	NA	TGTGCCAGCAGCTTACGGTCTGGACCTCTGGACACTGAAGCTTTCTTT	CASSLRSGPLDTEAFF
NA	TRBV6-1	TRBJ2-1	NA	TGTGCCAGCAGTGAAGCGCCGGAGGGGGGGCGATACAATGAGCAGTTCTTC	CASSEAPEGGRYNEQFF
NA	TRBV6-1	TRBJ2-3	NA	TGTGCCAGCAGAGACCCGGGGGGCACAGATACGCAGTATTTT	CASRDPGGTDTQYF
NA	TRBV4-3	TRBJ2-7	NA	TGCGCCAGCAGCCAAGATCTGCCCTACGAGCAGTACTTC	CASSQDLPYEQYF